The 32 T cell receptor beta chains given below trace back to one sample, sequenced in a study of CD8 T cells in ankylosing spondylitis. TCRdb passed the 5' RACE reads through MiXCR, listing each CDR3 protein once. This table has approximately 140,000 distinct CDR3 sequences, 7% to 10% appearing once. Specimen: synovial fluid, either unsorted or a sorted T cell fraction (not recorded which). These TCRs come from a male donor with ankylosing spondylitis.

At least ten counts were recorded for this clonotype. This CDR3 reads CATSEGGSSYEQYF. As DNA, the CDR3 is TGTGCCACCAGTGAAGGAGGGAGCTCCTACGAGCAGTACTTC. The chain has TRBV24-1 and TRBJ2-7; tentative D call: TRBD2 (6 bases). V was cut by 4 bases and J by 0 bases, with 9 bases left in between. The germline CDR1 and CDR2 sequences are KGHDR and SFDVKD. CDR3 length: 14 residues.

The CDR3 region is CSASTGTGAYEQYF. CDR3 DNA sequence: TGCAGTGCTAGCACCGGGACCGGCGCCTACGAGCAGTACTTC. V usage is TRBV20-1 and J usage is TRBJ2-7; either TRBD1 or TRBD2 may fit D (5 bases each). Trimming shortened V by 3 bases and J by 2 bases, and 14 bases separated the two germline ends. The CDR3 is 14 residues long. Germline V gene data show CDR1 as DFQATT and CDR2 as SNEGSKA (reference sequence).

At least ten counts were recorded for this clonotype. The V and J genes are TRBV10-3 and TRBJ2-7, with no clear D. V was shortened by 4 bases and J by 4 bases, with 8 bases between the two germline ends. Germline assignment: CDR1 ENHRY and CDR2 SYGVKD. This CDR3 spans 12 amino acids. In DNA, the CDR3 is TGTGCCATCAGTGTGGAGTTATACGAGCAGTACTTC. This translates into CAISVELYEQYF.

This clonotype was seen a handful of times. V usage is TRBV5-1 and J usage is TRBJ2-5; the match to TRBD2 covers 7 bases. CDR1 and CDR2 (germline): SGHRS, YFSETQ. The CDR3 contains 14 residues. After removal of 3 bases from V and 5 bases from J, the junction contained 7 bases not matched to a gene. CDR3 in amino acids: CASSSGGLVETQYF. CDR3 nucleotide sequence: TGCGCCAGCAGCTCCGGCGGACTAGTTGAGACCCAGTACTTC.

At least ten counts were recorded for this clonotype. V usage is TRBV20-1 and J usage is TRBJ2-2; a weak D match, TRBD1 (7 bases). The CDR3 loop spans 15 amino acids. Trimming took 5 bases from V and 5 from J, leaving 18 bases between them. CDR1 and CDR2 from the germline V gene are DFQATT and SNEGSKA (reference sequence). This CDR3 reads CSAPSRGVNTGELFF. Written as DNA, the CDR3 is TGCAGTGCTCCCTCCAGGGGGGTTAATACCGGGGAGCTGTTTTTT.

The CDR3 protein is CASSYGPLGGTQYF. CDR3 DNA: TGTGCCAGCAGTTACGGGCCGTTAGGTGGGACCCAGTACTTC. The chain recombines TRBV6-5 with TRBJ2-5; no clear D. V was shortened by 2 bases and J by 7 bases, with 14 bases between the two germline ends. CDR1 is MNHEY, CDR2 SVGAGI, per germline. This CDR3 has 14 residues.

In its sample, this clonotype was seen many times. The gene calls are TRBV20-1 and TRBJ2-1, with 7 bases identical to TRBD2. Germline CDR1 DFQATT, CDR2 SNEGSKA (reference sequence). V was pared by 1 base and J by 8 bases, with 5 bases of the junction left unmatched. This CDR3 comprises 13 residues. The CDR3 here is CSARGSGYDEQFF. In nucleotides, the CDR3 is TGCAGTGCTAGAGGTAGCGGGTACGATGAGCAGTTCTTC.

This clonotype was observed at least ten times. The rearrangement joins TRBV15 to TRBJ2-3, with a weak D call TRBD2 (6 bases). Germline V gives CDR1 LNHNV, CDR2 YYDKDF (reference sequence). The CDR3 consists of 15 residues. Trimming removed 0 bases at V and 11 bases at J, with 18 bases between. The CDR3: CATSREGVRREGQYF. CDR3 DNA sequence: TGTGCCACCAGCAGAGAAGGAGTTCGGAGGGAAGGGCAGTATTTT.

Ten or more counts support this clonotype. The chain is built from TRBV18 and TRBJ1-5; TRBD1 might be the D (6 bases). This CDR3 comprises 15 residues. CDR1 and CDR2 (germline): KGHSH, LQKENI. Trimming removed 5 bases from V and 7 bases from J, with 18 bases in between. Here the CDR3 reads CASSAIQGRDQPQHF. CDR3 in DNA: TGTGCCAGCTCAGCAATACAGGGAAGGGACCAGCCCCAGCATTTT.

The J gene is TRBJ1-5, the V gene TRBV21-1; the table's D call TRBD1 went unverified against the DNA. TRBV21-1 is a listed pseudogene. The CDR3 totals 18 residues. CDR3 sequence: CASSEKAGPHDSNQPQHF. CDR3 in DNA: TGTGCCAGCAGCGAGAAGGCTGGCCCCCACGATAGCAATCAGCCCCAGCATTTT.

This clonotype was detected ten times or more. The chain couples TRBV20-1 to TRBJ2-7; D is ambiguous. Trimming left V 4 bases short and J 0 bases short, with 16 bases between. Germline values: CDR1 DFQATT, CDR2 SNEGSKA (reference sequence). The CDR3 is made up of 15 amino acids. The CDR3 spells CSATLTGKGSYEQYF. The CDR3 DNA sequence: TGCAGTGCTACTCTTACCGGAAAGGGCTCCTACGAGCAGTACTTC.

The chain has TRBV19 and TRBJ1-4; D gene unclear. V lost 6 bases and J lost 6, with 8 bases in between. The germline V gene has CDR1 LNHDA and CDR2 SQIVND (reference sequence). This CDR3 has 12 residues. The CDR3 region has the DNA TGTGCCAGTAGCCGACCGTATGAAAAACTGTTTTTT. This translates into CASSRPYEKLFF.

This clonotype was detected ten times or more. The chain combines TRBV27 with TRBJ2-2; 8 bases fit TRBD1. Unmatched junction bases numbered 6, after V lost 2 bases and J lost 1 base. CDR3 length: 17 amino acids. Germline CDR1 is MNHEY and CDR2 is SMNVEV (reference sequence). The CDR3 loop is CASSLLRTGMNTGELFF. Here the CDR3 DNA reads TGTGCCAGCAGTTTACTAAGGACAGGGATGAACACCGGGGAGCTGTTTTTT.

This clonotype occurred many times. This rearrangement joins TRBV4-3 to TRBJ2-3; D might be TRBD2 (6 bases). With 0 bases removed from V and 7 bases from J, the gap between germline ends came to 11 bases. The V gene's germline CDR1 is LGHNA and CDR2 YSLEER. This CDR3 region has 14 residues. The CDR3 DNA reads as TGCGCCAGCAGCCAAGAACTAGCTACATATACGCAGTATTTT. Translated, it gives CASSQELATYTQYF.

This clonotype appeared a few times. The chain links TRBV18 to TRBJ2-1, with no clear D. Germline CDR1 is KGHSH and CDR2 is LQKENI. The CDR3 extends over 13 amino acids. Trimming took 6 bases from V and 5 from J, leaving 11 bases between them. The CDR3 region has the DNA TGTGCCAGCTCGATCACGGCTGACAATGAGCAGTTCTTC. Translating it yields CASSITADNEQFF.

This clonotype was observed at least ten times. This chain connects TRBV7-2 to TRBJ1-3; D gene unclear. From germline, CDR1 is SGHTA and CDR2 FQGNSA. V lost 5 bases to trimming and J lost 1 base, with 9 bases between them. The CDR3 is made up of 14 amino acids. The CDR3 DNA reads as TGTGCCAGCAGCCCATCTAGGTCTGGAAACACCATATATTTT. Its translation is CASSPSRSGNTIYF.

The chain carries TRBV5-1 and TRBJ2-7, with 10 bases lining up with TRBD1. Germline CDR1 is SGHRS and CDR2 is YFSETQ. The CDR3 totals 14 residues. Unmatched junction bases numbered 8, after V lost 6 bases and J lost 5 bases. The CDR3 protein is CASTPTGGSDEQYF. The CDR3 coding sequence is TGCGCCAGCACCCCGACAGGGGGCAGCGACGAGCAGTACTTC.

This clonotype has just a few counts. The chain is built from TRBV29-1 and TRBJ2-3, with 8 bases that match TRBD2. Germline V gene lookup returns CDR1 SQVTM and CDR2 ANQGSEA. The CDR3 runs to 14 residues. J lost 6 bases, V lost 2 bases, and 7 bases had no gene match. CDR3 nucleotide sequence: TGCAGCGTTGAATGGGAGGGACTAGAGGATACGCAGTATTTT. Translation gives CSVEWEGLEDTQYF.

This clonotype was picked up one time. J is TRBJ1-3 and V is TRBV5-4; TRBD1 might be the D (6 bases). Germline V lookup: CDR1 SGHNT, CDR2 YYREEE (reference sequence). The CDR3 is 15 amino acids. V was cut by 7 bases and J by 3 bases, with 17 bases left in between. This CDR3 is CASSKDSRFGNTIYF. As DNA, the CDR3 is TGTGCCAGCTCAAAGGACAGCAGATTTGGAAACACCATATATTTT.

This clonotype was detected only a few times. CDR3 in amino acids: CAWSVGGLRTDTQYF. Here the CDR3 DNA reads TGTGCCTGGAGTGTTGGGGGTTTAAGGACAGATACGCAGTATTTT. This rearrangement joins TRBV30 to TRBJ2-3, with D tentatively TRBD1 or TRBD2 (5 bases each). Per germline, CDR1 GTSNPN and CDR2 SVGIG (reference sequence). Trimming cost V 0 bases and J 3 bases, with 13 bases left between them. This CDR3 spans 15 amino acids. The full variable domain, with the rest looked up from reference TRBV30 and TRBJ2-3, is SQTIHQWPATLVQPVGSPLSLECTVEGTSNPNLYWYRQAAGRGLQLLFYSVGIGQISSEVPQNLSASRPQDRQFILSSKKLLLSDSGFYLCAWSVGGLRTDTQYFGPGTRLTVL.

This clonotype was counted at least ten times. CDR3: CASSQDPGLDLLYEQFF. The CDR3 DNA sequence: TGCGCCAGCAGCCAAGATCCCGGACTAGATCTTCTCTATGAGCAGTTCTTC. The V gene is TRBV4-3, the J gene TRBJ2-1, with 7 bases fitting TRBD2. Germline CDR1 and CDR2: LGHNA and YSLEER. The CDR3 is 17 residues long. V lost 0 bases to trimming and J lost 8 bases; unmatched junction nucleotides: 13.

This clonotype showed up many times. This sequence joins TRBV10-3 and TRBJ2-3; a weak D match, TRBD2 (6 bases). There are 12 residues in the CDR3. Looked up from germline, CDR1 is ENHRY and CDR2 is SYGVKD. V gave up 6 bases and J gave up 6 bases, with 10 bases separating them. CDR3 DNA: TGTGCCATCAGCTCTGGGGGGGATACGCAGTATTTT. Residues: CAISSGGDTQYF.

Sample share makes this clonotype medium-sized. CDR3 amino acids: CSASPILTSYNEQFF. The CDR3 DNA reads TGCAGTGCTAGTCCCATTCTGACTTCCTACAATGAGCAGTTCTTC. The genes are TRBV20-1 and TRBJ2-1; D ambiguous. The CDR3 has 15 residues. CDR1 DFQATT and CDR2 SNEGSKA come from the germline V gene (reference sequence). Trimming took off 3 bases at V and 1 base at J, with 13 bases between the two ends.

This chain joins TRBV9 and TRBJ2-1; 12 bases agree with TRBD2. CDR1 is SGDLS and CDR2 is YYNGEE in the germline V gene. V shed 4 bases, J shed 9 bases, and the junction held 8 bases outside the gene matches. This CDR3 has 15 residues. CDR3 in amino acids: CASSLGLAGSGEQFF. Here the CDR3 DNA reads TGTGCCAGCAGCCTGGGACTAGCGGGTTCGGGTGAGCAGTTCTTC.

The chain carries TRBV5-1 and TRBJ1-3; the D is unclear. Germline V gives CDR1 SGHRS, CDR2 YFSETQ. The CDR3 is made up of 16 amino acids. The ends were cut back, 4 bases at V and 0 bases at J, with 14 bases in the middle. CDR3 bases: TGCGCCAGCAGCCGGGAGGGAGGGAACTCTGGAAACACCATATATTTT. Its translation: CASSREGGNSGNTIYF.

This clonotype has more than one count but fewer than ten. V gene TRBV29-1 combines with J gene TRBJ2-7, with TRBD1 identical over 9 bases. CDR3 length: 14 amino acids. Trimming took 7 bases from V and 6 from J; bases not matched to a gene: 13. Germline CDR1 and CDR2: SQVTM and ANQGSEA. The chain's CDR3 is CSGGIGTGPSEQYF. The CDR3 nucleotides read TGCAGCGGCGGAATCGGGACAGGGCCCTCCGAGCAGTACTTC.

This clonotype came up many times. The chain recombines TRBV12-3 or TRBV12-4 with TRBJ1-1; D is unclear. V lost 7 bases and J lost 0, with 18 bases in between. This CDR3 has 16 amino acids. The DNA of the CDR3 is TGTGCCAGCACCCTTACCCAATTCGGCATGAACACTGAAGCTTTCTTT. As protein: CASTLTQFGMNTEAFF.

About this clonotype: A clone one base away is much larger, so this may be a read error. The rearrangement uses TRBV20-1 and TRBJ2-1, with 10 bases fitting TRBD2. Germline CDR1 is DFQATT and CDR2 is SNEGSKA (reference sequence). The CDR3 sequence is 17 residues long. The CDR3 coding sequence is TGCTGTGCTAGAGTTCTAGCGGGAGAACCCTCCTACAATGAGCAGTTCTTC. Its translation is CCARVLAGEPSYNEQFF.

At least ten counts were recorded for this clonotype. The V gene is TRBV6-5, the J gene TRBJ1-2; no firm D call. Between the trimmed V and J ends, which lost 8 bases and 2 bases, there was a span of 9 bases. This CDR3 region has 12 residues. Germline CDR1 and CDR2: MNHEY and SVGAGI. The DNA of the CDR3 is TGTGCCAGCTCCAGAGAGAACTATGGCTACACCTTC. This gives the protein CASSRENYGYTF.

This rearrangement joins TRBV7-2 to TRBJ2-5; TRBD1 matches at 9 bases. J lost 2 bases, V lost 6 bases, and 10 bases had no gene match. The CDR3 covers 16 residues. CDR1 and CDR2 from the germline V gene are SGHTA and FQGNSA. CDR3 region: CASSYTGGWVQETQYF. The CDR3 nucleotides are TGTGCCAGCAGTTATACAGGGGGCTGGGTTCAAGAGACCCAGTACTTC.

The chain is built from TRBV20-1 and TRBJ1-2, with TRBD1 matching 8 bases. V lost 6 bases to trimming and J lost 3 bases; unmatched junction nucleotides: 6. Germline V gene data show CDR1 as DFQATT and CDR2 as SNEGSKA (reference sequence). This CDR3 is 13 amino acids long. The CDR3 DNA reads TGCAGTGCCCCGGACAGGGACTACTATGGCTACACCTTC. It encodes CSAPDRDYYGYTF.

The sample holds many counts of this clonotype. The CDR3 is CASSSQGNVNYGYTF. The CDR3 region has the DNA TGTGCCAGCAGTTCGCAGGGAAACGTTAACTATGGCTACACCTTC. This chain links TRBV28 with TRBJ1-2; possible D gene TRBD1, 5 bases. Trimming shortened V by 4 bases and J by 1 base, and 13 bases separated the two germline ends. This CDR3 contains 15 residues. The germline V gene has CDR1 MDHEN and CDR2 SYDVKM.